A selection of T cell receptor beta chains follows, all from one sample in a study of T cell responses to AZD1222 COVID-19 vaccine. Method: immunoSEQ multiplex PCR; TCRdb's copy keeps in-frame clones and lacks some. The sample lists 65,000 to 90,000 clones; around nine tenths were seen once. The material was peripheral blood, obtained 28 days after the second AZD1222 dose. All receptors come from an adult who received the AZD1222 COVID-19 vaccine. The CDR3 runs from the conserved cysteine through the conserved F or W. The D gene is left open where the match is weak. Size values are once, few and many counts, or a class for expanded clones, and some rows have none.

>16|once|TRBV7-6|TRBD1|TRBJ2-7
TGTGCCAGCAGCCCCATTAAGGGACAGGGTCCCTACGAGCAGTACTTC
CASSPIKGQGPYEQYF
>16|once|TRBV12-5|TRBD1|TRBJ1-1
TGTGCTAGTGCTAAAGGAGGGGGGACAGGGGTCTCTCAAGCTTTCTTT
CASAKGGGTGVSQAFF
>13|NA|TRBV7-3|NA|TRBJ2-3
TGTGCCAGCAGCGATGAAATTACAGATACGCAGTATTTT
CASSDEITDTQYF
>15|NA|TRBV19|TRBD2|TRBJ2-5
TGTGCCAGTAGCGGGACTAGCGGGAGGAAGGAGACCCAGTACTTC
CASSGTSGRKETQYF
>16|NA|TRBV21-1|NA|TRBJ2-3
TGTGCCAGCAGCAAAGTACCGGACATAATCACAGATACGCAGTATTTT
CASSKVPDIITDTQYF
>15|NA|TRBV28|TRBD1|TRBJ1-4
TGTGCCAGCAGCCGCCCGGGACAGTCAGGTGAAAAACTGTTTTTT
CASSRPGQSGEKLFF
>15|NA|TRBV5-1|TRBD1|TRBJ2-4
TGCGCCAGCAGCTTGGGAACAGGGGAGCGAAACATTCAGTACTTC
CASSLGTGERNIQYF
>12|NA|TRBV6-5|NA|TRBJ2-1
TGTGCCAGCAGTCTGCGGGGAAATGAGCAGTTCTTC
CASSLRGNEQFF
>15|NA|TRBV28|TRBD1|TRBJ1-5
TGTGCCAGCAGTTTAGGCAGGGGGGTTTTGGGGCCCCAGCATTTT
CASSLGRGVLGPQHF
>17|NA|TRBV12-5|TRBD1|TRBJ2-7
TGTGCTAGTGGTTTGGGAGGACAGGGGACGAGGTACTCCGAGCAGTACTTC
CASGLGGQGTRYSEQYF
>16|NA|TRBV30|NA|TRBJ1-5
TGTGCCTGGAGTGTAAGGGGGTTTGTTAGCAATCAGCCCCAGCATTTT
CAWSVRGFVSNQPQHF
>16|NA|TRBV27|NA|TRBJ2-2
TGTGCCAGCAGTCCATGGACACAAAGGGGGTCCGGGGAGCTGTTTTTT
CASSPWTQRGSGELFF
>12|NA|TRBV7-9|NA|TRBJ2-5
TGTGCCAGCAGCTTAACTCCAGAGACCCAGTACTTC
CASSLTPETQYF
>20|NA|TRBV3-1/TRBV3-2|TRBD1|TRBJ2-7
TGTGCCAGCAGCCAAGTAACCTCAGGGGGACCACGTCCTCCTAGTGTCGAGCAGTACTTC
CASSQVTSGGPRPPSVEQYF
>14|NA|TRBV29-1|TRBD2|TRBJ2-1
TGCAGCGTTGAAGCGGGAGGATCTTACAATGAGCAGTTCTTC
CSVEAGGSYNEQFF
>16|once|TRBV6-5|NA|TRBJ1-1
TGTGCCAGCAGTTATTCCGTCGGACGGAAGAACACTGAAGCTTTCTTT
CASSYSVGRKNTEAFF
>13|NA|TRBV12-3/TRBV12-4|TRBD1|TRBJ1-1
TGTGCCAGCAGTCAAGACAGGGGCACTGAAGCTTTCTTT
CASSQDRGTEAFF